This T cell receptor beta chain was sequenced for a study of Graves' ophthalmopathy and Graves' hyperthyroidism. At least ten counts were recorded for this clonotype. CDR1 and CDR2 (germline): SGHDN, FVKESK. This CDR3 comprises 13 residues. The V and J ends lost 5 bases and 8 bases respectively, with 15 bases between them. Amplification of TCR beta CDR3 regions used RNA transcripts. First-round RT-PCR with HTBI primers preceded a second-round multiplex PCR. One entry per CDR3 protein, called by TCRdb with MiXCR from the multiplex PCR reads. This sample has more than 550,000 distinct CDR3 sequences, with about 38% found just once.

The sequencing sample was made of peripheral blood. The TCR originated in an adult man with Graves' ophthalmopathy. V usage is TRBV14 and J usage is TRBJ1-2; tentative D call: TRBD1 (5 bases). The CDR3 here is CASSVGAYRGYTF. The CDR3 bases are TGTGCCAGCAGCGTCGGGGCTTACCGAGGCTACACCTTC.